The 8 T cell receptor beta chains in this list originate from one sample, sequenced in a study of Graves' ophthalmopathy and Graves' hyperthyroidism. CDR3 regions of TCR beta were amplified from RNA transcripts. First-round RT-PCR used HTBI primers; second-round multiplex PCR followed. TCRdb reprocessed the multiplex PCR reads via MiXCR and lists one record per CDR3 protein. The table shows some 200,000 distinct CDR3 sequences, with around 30% occurring only once. The sequenced material came from peripheral blood. The receptor source for this set is a man between 50 and 59 years old with Graves' ophthalmopathy.

Many counts were recorded for this clonotype. The chain combines TRBV7-9 with TRBJ1-1; TRBD1 aligns across 7 bases. The CDR3 contains 12 residues. V shed 5 bases, J shed 8 bases, and the junction held 5 bases outside the gene matches. Germline V gene sequence: CDR1 SEHNR, CDR2 FQNEAQ (reference sequence). The CDR3 sequence is CASSVRDREAFF. In DNA form, the CDR3 reads TGTGCCAGCAGCGTCCGGGACAGAGAAGCTTTCTTT.

The chain couples TRBV6-1 to TRBJ2-7; D is unclear. This CDR3 region has 14 residues. Germline CDR1 MNHNS, CDR2 SASEGT. V was shortened by 4 bases and J by 2 bases, with 12 bases between the two germline ends. The DNA for the CDR3 is TGTGCCAGCAGTGCCTGGCGGTTTGCCTACGAGCAGTACTTC. Protein product: CASSAWRFAYEQYF.

This clonotype was observed many times. Here the CDR3 DNA reads TGTGCCAGCAGCTTAAAATCACCGGGGGATTCACCCCTCCACTTT. It specifies CASSLKSPGDSPLHF. V is TRBV7-2 and J is TRBJ1-6, with D maybe TRBD1 (5 bases). Germline lookup yields CDR1 SGHTA and CDR2 FQGNSA. V gave up 2 bases and J gave up 8 bases, with 13 bases separating them. The CDR3 has 15 residues.

The chain combines TRBV5-1 with TRBJ2-7, with 7 positions matching TRBD2. The germline V gene has CDR1 SGHRS and CDR2 YFSETQ. The CDR3 totals 13 residues. Trimming cost V 3 bases and J 4 bases; bases outside gene matches: 4. The CDR3 region is CASSSGLEYEQYF. The CDR3 DNA sequence: TGCGCCAGCAGCTCCGGACTAGAATACGAGCAGTACTTC.

The rearrangement joins TRBV12-3 or TRBV12-4 to TRBJ2-2; 10 nucleotides align to TRBD2. The CDR3 covers 16 residues. V dropped 4 bases and J dropped 4; count of bases not matched to a gene: 6. The CDR3 region is CASSSWTSGVTGELFF. DNA of the CDR3: TGTGCCAGCAGTTCATGGACTAGCGGTGTCACCGGGGAGCTGTTTTTT.

In its sample, this clonotype was seen many times. The genes are TRBV7-2 and TRBJ2-7; D gene unclear. The V gene's germline CDR1 is SGHTA and CDR2 FQGNSA. The V end was cut by 5 bases, the J end by 0 bases, with 23 bases between. This CDR3 is built from 18 residues. The CDR3 DNA reads TGTGCCAGCAGCGAAGATTATTACACAGACGAAAGCTCCTACGAGCAGTACTTC. It encodes CASSEDYYTDESSYEQYF. Full variable domain (missing parts from reference TRBV7-2 and TRBJ2-7): GAGVSQSPSNKVTEKGKDVELRCDPISGHTALYWYRQSLGQGLEFLIYFQGNSAPDKSGLPSDRFSAERTGGSVSTLTIQRTQQEDSAVYLCASSEDYYTDESSYEQYFGPGTRLTVT.

In this sample, this clonotype turned up many times. The chain has TRBV30 and TRBJ2-2, with 7 bases aligning to TRBD1. Germline lookup yields CDR1 GTSNPN and CDR2 SVGIG (reference sequence). J was trimmed by 2 bases and V by 4 bases; bases with no gene match: 7. The length of the CDR3 is 15 residues. CDR3 coding DNA: TGTGCCTGGACCCTCGACAGGGACAACACCGGGGAGCTGTTTTTT. Amino acid sequence: CAWTLDRDNTGELFF.

The rearrangement uses TRBV25-1 and TRBJ1-2; the match to TRBD1 covers 8 bases. Germline V CDR1 and CDR2: MGHDK, SYGVNS. Unmatched junction bases numbered 9, after V lost 6 bases and J lost 6 bases. This CDR3 spans 14 amino acids. The CDR3 region has the DNA TGTGCCAGCAGCCCGGGACAGGCTCTAGATGGCTACACCTTC. Protein product: CASSPGQALDGYTF.